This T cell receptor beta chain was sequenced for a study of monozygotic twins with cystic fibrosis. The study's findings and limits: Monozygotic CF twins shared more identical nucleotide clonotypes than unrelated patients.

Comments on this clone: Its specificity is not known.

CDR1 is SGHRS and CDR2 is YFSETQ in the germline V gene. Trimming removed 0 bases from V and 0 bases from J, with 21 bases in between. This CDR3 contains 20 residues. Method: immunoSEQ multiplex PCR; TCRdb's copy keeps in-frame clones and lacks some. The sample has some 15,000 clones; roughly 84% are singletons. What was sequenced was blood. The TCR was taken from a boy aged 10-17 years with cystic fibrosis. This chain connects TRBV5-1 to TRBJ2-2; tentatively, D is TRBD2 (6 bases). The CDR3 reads CASSLEDRGSGIPNTGELFF. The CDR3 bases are TGCGCCAGCAGCTTGGAAGATCGAGGTAGCGGCATTCCGAACACCGGGGAGCTGTTTTTT.